The present T cell receptor beta chain was sequenced within a study of blood T cells in healthy people across ages. It was with a sample-barcoded 5' primer and a J-beta primer mix that a second PCR of roughly 7 to 12 cycles was run. TCRdb ran MiXCR on the 5' RACE reads and lists one entry per CDR3 protein. This table has approximately 810,000 distinct CDR3 sequences, 29% appearing once. General observations from the study: A strong correlation between TCR beta diversity and naive T cell percentage was seen.

This clonotype was found many times. Its specificity is unknown. The source material was blood. The source is a woman of 80 years or more in good health.

CDR3 sequence reads: CASSLGAKRVQDEQYF. CDR3 nucleotides: TGTGCCAGCAGCTTAGGGGCCAAGCGGGTACAGGACGAGCAGTACTTC. The genes are TRBV7-2 and TRBJ2-7, with a weak D call TRBD2 (6 bases). Trimming took off 1 base at V and 5 bases at J, with 18 bases between the two ends. Germline V lookup: CDR1 SGHTA, CDR2 FQGNSA. This CDR3 has 16 residues.